The rows below give T cell receptor beta chains drawn from one sample of a study of blood T cell repertoires in COVID-19. Data came from immunoSEQ multiplex PCR; TCRdb stores just in-frame clones and leaves some out. The data show about 97,000 clones, approximately 84% seen once. The sample was peripheral blood. Receptors were obtained from a middle-aged man with active or convalescent COVID-19. Both conserved end residues are part of each CDR3. A D gene is named only where the DNA matches it firmly. A row's size may be missing; if present it is once, few, many or a size class.

cdr3_nt | cdr3_aa | clone_size | v_call | d_call | j_call
TGTGCCAGCGCCCTGGACAGTCTCCCAGGTCAGCCCCAGCATTTT | CASALDSLPGQPQHF | . | TRBV2 | . | TRBJ1-5
TGTGCCAGCAGGCTCCGGGACAGCACTAATGAAAAACTGTTTTTT | CASRLRDSTNEKLFF | . | TRBV2 | TRBD1 | TRBJ1-4
TGTGCCAGCAGCTTGGACAGGGGCTTCTATGGCTACACCTTC | CASSLDRGFYGYTF | once | TRBV7-8 | TRBD1 | TRBJ1-2
TGTGCCAGCAGTCCCTTGGACAGACAGGAAAAACTGTTTTTT | CASSPLDRQEKLFF | . | TRBV6-5 | . | TRBJ1-4
TGTGCCAGCAGGAACCGAGTTGAAGCTTTCTTT | CASRNRVEAFF | few | TRBV27 | . | TRBJ1-1
TGTGCCAGCAGCGTGACAGGGGGTGGCACTGAAGCTTTCTTT | CASSVTGGGTEAFF | . | TRBV9 | TRBD1 | TRBJ1-1
TGTGCCAGCAGCCCTCAAACAGGGCTAGCCACTGAAGCTTTCTTT | CASSPQTGLATEAFF | . | TRBV11-2 | . | TRBJ1-1
TGTGCCAGCAGCGTAAATAGCGGGGCGGGAGATACGCAGTATTTT | CASSVNSGAGDTQYF | . | TRBV7-3 | TRBD2 | TRBJ2-3
TGTGCCTGGAGCGGGAGTAACTATTCACCCCTCCACTTT | CAWSGSNYSPLHF | . | TRBV30 | . | TRBJ1-6
TGTGCCAGCAGTTATGATGGGTACCAGGGCAATCAGCCCCAGCATTTT | CASSYDGYQGNQPQHF | . | TRBV6-6 | . | TRBJ1-5
TGTGCCAGCAGCGCCACCCCAACCCAGACAGGGAGGAAAACCCAGTACTTC | CASSATPTQTGRKTQYF | . | TRBV9 | . | TRBJ2-5
TGTGCCAGCAGCTTAGACAGGGTAAGGCAGCCCCAGCATTTT | CASSLDRVRQPQHF | . | TRBV6-6 | TRBD1 | TRBJ1-5
TGCAGTGCTAGAGATAAGTCCGCGGAGTTCTTC | CSARDKSAEFF | . | TRBV20-1 | . | TRBJ2-1
TGTGCCAGCAGCCCCAGGGGGACTAGCGGGGCAGTAGACTCCTACAATGAGCAGTTCTTC | CASSPRGTSGAVDSYNEQFF | . | TRBV9 | TRBD2 | TRBJ2-1
TGTGCCAGTAGCCCGGGAGACCGGGGCGGCTACACCTTC | CASSPGDRGGYTF | . | TRBV19 | . | TRBJ1-2
TGTGCCAGCAGCCCTAGCGGGCAAGAGACCCAGTACTTC | CASSPSGQETQYF | once | TRBV7-3 | TRBD2 | TRBJ2-5
TGTGCCAGCAGTGGGGACTGGGCTAGGCAGACCCAGTACTTC | CASSGDWARQTQYF | . | TRBV6-2/TRBV6-3 | . | TRBJ2-5
TGTGCCAGCAGCCAAACCAGCGGGGGAGGAGATACGCAGTATTTT | CASSQTSGGGDTQYF | . | TRBV3-1/TRBV3-2 | TRBD2 | TRBJ2-3
TGTGCCACCAGTGCTCCCGTGGTAGCAAACACTGAAGCTTTCTTT | CATSAPVVANTEAFF | . | TRBV24-1 | . | TRBJ1-1
TGTGCCTGGAGGAGGGCGGGGGTCGGGACTGAAGCTTTCTTT | CAWRRAGVGTEAFF | . | TRBV30 | . | TRBJ1-1
TGTGCCAGCAGTTACTCGACAGGGGCTGGAAACACCATATATTTT | CASSYSTGAGNTIYF | . | TRBV6-5 | TRBD1 | TRBJ1-3
TGTGCCAGCACCACAGGGGTCCCCGGTGAGGAGCAGTACTTC | CASTTGVPGEEQYF | . | TRBV13 | TRBD1 | TRBJ2-7
TGTGCCAGCAGCCCCGGCGGGCAGGGGGAGACCCAGTACTTC | CASSPGGQGETQYF | . | TRBV28 | . | TRBJ2-5